The count of the clone carrying this TCR beta chain is one. The authors prepared the TCRbeta library with unique molecular identifiers. MiXCR, run by TCRdb on the PCR reads, gives a single entry per CDR3 protein. The data show about 460,000 distinct CDR3 sequences, under 15% seen once. This sample stems from a study of T-cell reconstitution after alpha-beta-depleted transplantation in children. V was cut by 3 bases and J by 6 bases, with 9 bases left in between. Per the germline V gene, CDR1 is SGHTA and CDR2 is FQGTGA. CDR3 size: 13 residues. J is TRBJ2-1 and V is TRBV7-3, with D possibly being TRBD2 (5 bases). The clonotype originates from a human donor who donated a stem cell graft to a child with combined immunodeficiency. Sequences were derived from PBMCs from the stem cell graft donor, sampled from the stem cell graft. The CDR3 DNA reads TGTGCCAGCAGCTTTCTCGAGGGCAATGAGCAGTTCTTC. This sequence encodes CASSFLEGNEQFF.